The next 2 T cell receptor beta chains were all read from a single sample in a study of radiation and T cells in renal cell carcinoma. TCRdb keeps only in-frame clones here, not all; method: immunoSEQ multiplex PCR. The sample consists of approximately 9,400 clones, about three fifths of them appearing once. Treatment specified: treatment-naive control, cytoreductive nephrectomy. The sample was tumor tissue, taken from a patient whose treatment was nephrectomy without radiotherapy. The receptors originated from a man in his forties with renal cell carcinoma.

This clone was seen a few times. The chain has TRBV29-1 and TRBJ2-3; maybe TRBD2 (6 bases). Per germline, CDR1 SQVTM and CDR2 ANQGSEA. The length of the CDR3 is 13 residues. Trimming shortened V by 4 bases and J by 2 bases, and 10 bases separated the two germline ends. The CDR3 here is CSVGGGNTDTQYF. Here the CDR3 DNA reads TGCAGCGTTGGCGGCGGGAACACAGATACGCAGTATTTT.

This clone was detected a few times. CDR3 sequence reads: CASSQRGLPGTDTQYF. The CDR3 coding sequence is TGTGCCAGCAGCCAGCGGGGACTGCCCGGCACAGATACGCAGTATTTT. The chain combines TRBV4-2 with TRBJ2-3; D possibly corresponds to TRBD2 (6 bases). Germline CDR1 and CDR2: LGHNA and YNFKEQ. Deletions cut 3 bases from V and 1 base from J, with 14 bases between. CDR3 length: 16 amino acids.